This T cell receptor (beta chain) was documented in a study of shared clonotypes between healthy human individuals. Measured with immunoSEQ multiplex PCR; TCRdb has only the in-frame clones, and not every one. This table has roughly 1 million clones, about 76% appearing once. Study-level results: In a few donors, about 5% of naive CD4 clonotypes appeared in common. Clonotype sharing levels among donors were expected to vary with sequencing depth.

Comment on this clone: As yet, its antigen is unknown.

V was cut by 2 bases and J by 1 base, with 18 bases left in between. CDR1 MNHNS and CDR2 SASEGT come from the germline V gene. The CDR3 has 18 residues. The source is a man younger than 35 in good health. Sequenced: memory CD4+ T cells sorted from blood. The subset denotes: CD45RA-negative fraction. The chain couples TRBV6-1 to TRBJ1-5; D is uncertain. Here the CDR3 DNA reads TGTGCCAGCAGTGAATACGGACGAGGGAGGGCGAGCAATCAGCCCCAGCATTTT. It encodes CASSEYGRGRASNQPQHF.